The rows below give T cell receptor beta chains drawn from one sample of a study of PD-1 blockade in classical Hodgkin lymphoma. Measured with immunoSEQ multiplex PCR; TCRdb has only the in-frame clones, and not every one. The sample yields 10,000 to 15,000 clones, 75% to 95% seen once. The specimen was peripheral blood mononuclear cells (PBMCs), collected at baseline. The receptor set was obtained from a human donor with classical Hodgkin lymphoma. Each CDR3 is given with its conserved first and last residue. D genes are given only for firm matches. Clone size is shown for a subset of rows, as once, few, many or a class of expanded clone.

NA | TRBJ2-1 | TRBV5-1 | NA | TGCGCCAGCAGCTTGGAGGTCAGGGGGGGTAATGAGCAGTTCTTC | CASSLEVRGGNEQFF
TRBD2 | TRBJ2-3 | TRBV9 | few | TGTGCCAGCTGCGGGGGGGCCAGCACAGATACGCAGTATTTT | CASCGGASTDTQYF
NA | TRBJ2-3 | TRBV5-1 | NA | TGCGCCAGCAGCCAGGTGCGTGCTAGCACAGATACGCAGTATTTT | CASSQVRASTDTQYF
NA | TRBJ2-7 | TRBV29-1 | NA | TGCAGCGCCGAAACAGGATCGGGGGTCTACGAGCAGTACTTC | CSAETGSGVYEQYF
TRBD1 | TRBJ2-5 | TRBV11-1 | NA | TGTGCCAGCAGCTTAGGACTTGGGACAGGGGCTAAAGAGACCCAGTACTTC | CASSLGLGTGAKETQYF
NA | TRBJ2-3 | TRBV10-1 | NA | TGCGCCAGCAGTACCACAGATACGCAGTATTTT | CASSTTDTQYF
TRBD1 | TRBJ2-5 | TRBV5-1 | NA | TGCGCCAGCAGCTTGGGGCCGACAGGGGGAGAGACCCAGTACTTC | CASSLGPTGGETQYF
NA | TRBJ1-1 | TRBV19 | few | TGTGCCAGTAGTATAGGGGACACATTGAACACTGAAGCTTTCTTT | CASSIGDTLNTEAFF
NA | TRBJ2-2 | TRBV5-6 | NA | TGTGCCAGCAGCTTGGCGCTAGCATCCGGGGAGCTGTTTTTT | CASSLALASGELFF
NA | TRBJ1-2 | TRBV11-2 | NA | TGTGCCAGCAGCTTAGGATGGGGGGCGCCTGGCTACACCTTC | CASSLGWGAPGYTF
TRBD2 | TRBJ2-3 | TRBV2 | NA | TGTGCCAGCAGTGCACCGACTAGCGGGGGGTGGGGGCCTAGCACAGATACGCAGTATTTT | CASSAPTSGGWGPSTDTQYF
NA | TRBJ1-6 | TRBV6-5 | NA | TGTGCCAGCAGGTATACGATAGGGGGGAATTCACCCCTCCACTTT | CASRYTIGGNSPLHF
TRBD2 | TRBJ2-1 | TRBV13 | NA | TGTGCCAGCAGCTCCTCCCCGACTAGCGGGGGCACCTACAATGAGCAGTTCTTC | CASSSSPTSGGTYNEQFF
TRBD2 | TRBJ2-5 | TRBV4-1 | NA | TGCGCCAGCGCAAGACTAGCGGGGGCGCGGGAGACCCAGTACTTC | CASARLAGARETQYF
NA | TRBJ1-1 | TRBV5-1 | NA | TGCGCCAGCAGCTTGGGGGCGGCGAACACTGAAGCTTTCTTT | CASSLGAANTEAFF
NA | TRBJ2-4 | TRBV2 | NA | TGTGCCAGCGGGGACCGATCAGCCAAAAACATTCAGTACTTC | CASGDRSAKNIQYF
NA | TRBJ2-7 | TRBV5-1 | NA | TGCGCCAGCAGCCTGGGGCTGAGGGAGCAGTACTTC | CASSLGLREQYF
NA | TRBJ2-1 | TRBV11-2 | NA | TGTGCCAGCAGCCCCCTTTTGATATCCTACAATGAGCAGTTCTTC | CASSPLLISYNEQFF
TRBD1 | TRBJ2-7 | TRBV11-2 | NA | TGTGCCAGCAGCATAGCCGGGACAGGTCTCTCCTACGAGCAGTACTTC | CASSIAGTGLSYEQYF
NA | TRBJ1-2 | TRBV5-1 | NA | TGCGCCAGCAGCTTGGGTGAACCCAGGTTTTCGTACACCTTC | CASSLGEPRFSYTF
TRBD1 | TRBJ1-4 | TRBV5-1 | NA | TGCGCCAGCAGTCTCCCAGGGGGGAGTAATGAAAAACTGTTTTTT | CASSLPGGSNEKLFF
NA | TRBJ2-7 | TRBV7-8 | few | TGTGCCAGCAGCTTACCGTGGGCGCCCTACGAGCAGTACTTC | CASSLPWAPYEQYF
NA | TRBJ2-7 | TRBV28 | NA | TGTGCCAGCAGGTCGTCGGGGCTGTCCTACGAGCAGTACTTC | CASRSSGLSYEQYF